This record concerns one T cell receptor (beta chain) sequence. Its antigen is as yet unknown. Libraries used 5'RACE template switching adding universal primer site and UMIs. TCRdb re-called the 5' RACE reads and gives one entry per CDR3 protein, without DNA. This sample contains roughly 390,000 distinct CDR3 sequences. Germline V gene sequence: CDR1 LNHDA, CDR2 SQIVND (reference sequence). The CDR3 has 13 amino acids. The data were taken from a study of T cells expressing NK-cell markers. Looking at the study overall: CD3+CD56+NKG2C+, CD3+CD56+NKG2C- and CD3+CD56-NKG2C+ T cells, once sorted, supplied the TCR beta repertoires. One of the eight sequenced donors was seronegative, whereas the other seven were HCMV-seropositive.

Study results and limitations: The study found dominant NKG2C+ clonotypes at about 1.0-8% of CD8+ T cells in roughly six donors.

This TCR was recovered from a woman aged 45-59 years in good health. The rearrangement joins TRBV19 to TRBJ1-4. Sequences were obtained from blood T cells: a sorted CD56 or NKG2C T cell subset, CD4+ or CD8+ T cells, or bulk PBMC T cells (not recorded which). CDR3 protein: CASRWQTNEKLFF.